This T cell receptor (beta chain) was identified in a study of blood T cells in healthy people across ages (dated by TCRdb to about 2015). About the investigation overall: In model experiments, template switching captured about one uniquely barcoded TCR beta cDNA molecule for every two T cells. The study measured age-related changes in TCR beta repertoire diversity using deep sequencing normalized with unique cDNA molecular identifiers. Four age groups were formed from the donors: young (average approximately 16 years), middle-aged (approximately 39), aged (about 68) and long-lived (more than 75). Two additional independent replicas of 1 million unique cDNA reads from the same blood draw were analyzed for two donors (one aged 18 to 30 and one aged 80 or older). The research as a whole found: Observed TCR beta diversity per million T cells fell roughly linearly with age, and a significant reduction was already apparent by age about 38. Because profiling used bulk unsorted PBMCs, naive and antigen-experienced compartments could not be compared conclusively. The CMV infection status of donors was not known, potentially confounding age-related changes in expanded clonotypes. Compared with the aged group, more naive CD4+ T cells, fewer expanded clones and increased TCR diversity were shown by the long-lived group, suggesting age selection. Estimates of total diversity based on one million sequenced T cells were regarded as lower bounds and as underestimates. A strong correlation was found between observed TCR beta diversity and the percentage of naive T cells measured by flow cytometry.

Library preparation employed 5' RACE. The sequencer was an Illumina HiSeq 2500. The second PCR ran for about 7 to 11 cycles and used a J-beta primer mix along with a sample-barcoded 5' primer. A unique molecular identifier was introduced onto each TCR beta cDNA molecule by a template-switch 5' adaptor carrying 12 random nucleotides. At least 3 million CDR3-containing paired-end reads were obtained from each sample. First-strand cDNA synthesis was performed from all RNA using the Mint cDNA synthesis kit, with priming by a TRBC-specific oligonucleotide. All cDNA was treated with uracil-DNA glycosylase and then went through a first 18-cycle PCR with the universal primers M1SS and BC2_uni_R. For the original study's pipeline: For normalization, 1 million high-quality reads were randomly selected from each sample, with every read carrying a distinct molecular identifier. Reads sharing molecular identifiers were discarded rather than binned into consensus sequences. MiTCR, with a Q25 quality threshold and the strictest error-elimination algorithm, was used for CDR3 identification, clonotype clustering and error correction. A nonparametric unseen species model with Euler transformation was used to estimate a lower bound on total TCR beta diversity. Using fastp trimming at Q25 and MiXCR clonotype assembly, TCRdb reanalyzed the public sequencing data and kept in-frame beta chains. Rows are unified per CDR3 protein, each entry keeping the most common DNA and genes. Clone size and V and J calls follow TCRdb, not the original study. This sample gives some 760,000 distinct CDR3 sequences in total; 20% to 25% of them show up just once. Of the sample, 9.4% falls within the top ten clones.

CDR1 LGHNA and CDR2 YNFKEQ are derived from the germline V gene. From its cysteine to its phenylalanine, the CDR3 spans 16 amino acids. Of the read, only the CDR3 DNA is kept; its 48 bases are in frame from base 1. For this chain, trimming is 0 bases at the V end and 2 bases at the J end, and the number of junction bases without a gene match is 2. Systemically healthy Caucasian individuals from Russia, roughly 40 in total and aged about 6 to 90 years, were included as donors. Each donor gave about 9.7 milliliters of peripheral blood, drawn into EDTA-treated Vacutainer tubes. PBMCs were isolated by Ficoll-Paque density-gradient centrifugation, with at least 7 million obtained per sample. Total RNA, at least 5 micrograms per sample, was extracted from PBMCs with Trizol reagent. For every donor, flow cytometry on a PBMC aliquot measured the percentage of naive CD45RAhigh/CD27high T cells. As concerns this clonotype: The antigen this receptor binds is unknown. Base qualities were left out, and no much larger clone turns up one base away.

This sample also appeared in a second study, on T cells of mothers and their children. As noted in the second study: Donors were nine systemically healthy Caucasian individuals: three mothers and their six children. cDNA synthesis used all of the extracted RNA, with around 1.4 ug of RNA in each 15 ul reaction. In the second PCR, the M1S primer introduced both the sample barcodes and 2-4 random nucleotides. Over 9 million TCR beta CDR3 reads came from each mother, compared with approximately 3 million reads from each child. In both related and unrelated pairs, thymic selection shapes the output of TCR recombination in a similar way, with inherited differences having only a minor effect. Related mother-child pairs always showed normalized repertoire overlap that was slightly higher than in unrelated mother-child pairs, though the difference was never significant. No persistent microchimeric T cell clones were found, with a detection sensitivity of 80 to 100 clones per million clonotypes. The study used deep NGS to compare TCR beta repertoires of mothers and children, seeking features distinguishing related mother-child pairs from unrelated individuals. Mothers averaged approximately 41 +/- 4 years of age and children averaged about 10 +/- 4 years. After adapters were ligated using NEBNext reagents, the libraries underwent 100+100 nt paired-end sequencing on an Illumina HiSeq 2000. To avoid cross-contamination, the mother libraries and the child libraries were prepared a month apart and sequenced in separate runs. Between about 500,000 and 2,100,000 distinct TCR beta clonotypes were identified per donor. Naive TCR beta clonotypes were estimated from low-frequency clonotypes matched to each donor's FACS-determined naive share, without sorting.

Material: blood. The chain is assembled from TRBV4-2 and TRBJ2-2; 8 middle bases align to TRBD2. This sequence originates from a boy aged 5-17 years in good health. CDR3 sequence: CASSQELAANTGELFF. The bases read TGTGCCAGCAGCCAAGAACTAGCGGCTAACACCGGGGAGCTGTTTTTT.